The 25 T cell receptor beta chains given below trace back to one sample, sequenced in a study of blood T cells in healthy people across ages. Through a sample-barcoded 5' primer and a J-beta primer mix, a second PCR was run for about 6 to 11 cycles. Via MiXCR, TCRdb re-called the 5' RACE reads, giving one row per CDR3 protein. Counted here are roughly 1.7 million distinct CDR3 sequences, roughly 30% occurring once; the ten biggest clones make up approximately 10%. The sequenced sample was blood. Receptors were obtained from a woman aged 30 to 39 in good health.

The gene calls are TRBV20-1 and TRBJ2-2; possibly TRBD1 for D (6 bases). Trimming left V 4 bases short and J 4 bases short, with 10 bases between. The CDR3 covers 13 residues. Germline V gene data show CDR1 as DFQATT and CDR2 as SNEGSKA (reference sequence). CDR3 region: CSAKGESTGELFF. The CDR3 DNA sequence: TGCAGTGCTAAGGGGGAGAGCACCGGGGAGCTGTTTTTT.

This sequence joins TRBV7-3 and TRBJ2-1, with TRBD1 matching 10 bases. V trimming: 5 bases; J trimming: 8 bases; junction bases outside the gene matches: 12. The CDR3 covers 16 residues. CDR1 and CDR2 (germline): SGHTA, FQGTGA. The CDR3 DNA is TGTGCCAGCAGCAAACGGACAGGGGGATACGTGGATGAGCAGTTCTTC. It translates to CASSKRTGGYVDEQFF.

V gene TRBV5-1 combines with J gene TRBJ2-7, with 14 positions matching TRBD2. The CDR3 consists of 15 residues. Trimming cost V 3 bases and J 5 bases; bases outside gene matches: 4. CDR1 is SGHRS, CDR2 YFSETQ, per germline. The CDR3 spells CASSWGTSGSHEQYF. CDR3 bases: TGCGCCAGCAGCTGGGGGACTAGCGGGAGCCACGAGCAGTACTTC.

Turning to this clonotype: One base away lies a much larger clone, so this may be a sequencing read error. The rearrangement joins TRBV7-2 to TRBJ2-5; TRBD1 matches at 9 bases. Trimming took 1 base from V and 7 from J; bases not matched to a gene: 4. CDR1 is SGHTA, CDR2 FQGNSA, per germline. This CDR3 region has 14 residues. The CDR3 reads CASSLGTGEGTQYF. CDR3 sequence (DNA): TGTGCCAGCAGCTTAGGGACAGGGGAAGGGACCCAGTACTTC.

J is TRBJ2-3 and V is TRBV2; no reliable D call. Germline V gives CDR1 SNHLY, CDR2 FYNNEI. V was trimmed by 3 bases and J by 2 bases, leaving 9 bases between them. The CDR3 is made up of 14 amino acids. CDR3 bases: TGTGCCAGCAGTGAGTTGCGGTACACAGATACGCAGTATTTT. This codes for CASSELRYTDTQYF.

The V gene is TRBV20-1, the J gene TRBJ2-3; no firm D call. The V and J ends lost 2 bases and 2 bases respectively, with 5 bases between them. The germline V gene has CDR1 DFQATT and CDR2 SNEGSKA (reference sequence). The CDR3 covers 12 residues. The CDR3 region is CSARMATDTQYF. CDR3 DNA: TGCAGTGCTAGAATGGCCACAGATACGCAGTATTTT.

This clonotype was seen a few times. CDR3 loop: CASSLVFTSGGGTQYF. DNA for the CDR3: TGTGCCAGCAGCTTAGTATTTACTAGCGGGGGGGGGACCCAGTACTTC. The chain recombines TRBV7-2 with TRBJ2-5, with 13 bases that match TRBD2. V dropped 1 base and J dropped 7; count of bases not matched to a gene: 6. This CDR3 spans 16 amino acids. Germline V gene sequence: CDR1 SGHTA, CDR2 FQGNSA.

V usage is TRBV30 and J usage is TRBJ1-5; a weak D match, TRBD1 (6 bases). Germline lookup yields CDR1 GTSNPN and CDR2 SVGIG (reference sequence). Trimming took 5 bases from V and 6 from J, leaving 14 bases between them. This CDR3 is built from 13 residues. CDR3 sequence (DNA): TGTGCCTGGGACGATAGGGGGGGTCAGCCCCAGCATTTT. Translation gives CAWDDRGGQPQHF.

The chain employs TRBV7-8 and TRBJ2-2, with 9 nucleotides matching TRBD2. V lost 1 base to trimming and J lost 5 bases; unmatched junction nucleotides: 5. This CDR3 has 16 residues. Germline lookup yields CDR1 SGHVS and CDR2 FQNEAQ. The CDR3 DNA follows: TGTGCCAGCAGCTTAGTCTTTAGCGGGAGAACCGGGGAGCTGTTTTTT. It is translated as CASSLVFSGRTGELFF.

This clonotype has ten or more counts. The chain has TRBV12-3 or TRBV12-4 and TRBJ2-5, with 10 bases fitting TRBD1. The CDR3 covers 15 residues. V lost 7 bases and J lost 5; bases outside the gene matches: 10. CDR3 residues: CASTAGTGVSETQYF. In DNA, the CDR3 is TGTGCCAGCACCGCCGGGACAGGGGTTTCCGAGACCCAGTACTTC.

In its sample, this clonotype was seen a few times. The chain recombines TRBV29-1 with TRBJ1-2; 8 bases align to TRBD1. This CDR3 comprises 12 residues. Germline-derived CDR1 and CDR2 are SQVTM and ANQGSEA. CDR3 nucleotides: TGCACCTGGAGGGCAGGGGGCGATGGCTACACCTTC. Protein: CTWRAGGDGYTF.

This clonotype has only a few counts. The chain recombines TRBV20-1 with TRBJ2-4, with 8 bases aligning to TRBD1. The CDR3 is 13 residues long. The junction had 11 bases not matched to a gene; V was cut back by 3 bases and J by 13 bases. CDR1 and CDR2 (germline): DFQATT, SNEGSKA (reference sequence). The DNA of the CDR3 is TGCAGTGCTAGGGTTCAGGGGGCTCGGGAGCAGTACTTC. Its translation: CSARVQGAREQYF.

The gene calls are TRBV20-1 and TRBJ2-1, with 12 bases fitting TRBD2. The CDR3 spans 16 residues. Germline loops: CDR1 DFQATT, CDR2 SNEGSKA (reference sequence). J lost 5 bases, V lost 0 bases, and 5 bases had no gene match. The CDR3 spells CSARERLAGVNNEQFF. The CDR3 nucleotides are TGCAGTGCTAGAGAGAGACTAGCGGGAGTTAACAATGAGCAGTTCTTC.

This clonotype was seen a few times. The J gene is TRBJ2-3, the V gene TRBV12-3 or TRBV12-4; D possibly corresponds to TRBD2 (6 bases). This CDR3 comprises 12 residues. Trimming left V 3 bases short and J 12 bases short, with 13 bases between. Written as DNA, the CDR3 is TGTGCCAGCAGTTTGTGGGGAGGTTCCCAGTATTTT. Amino acids: CASSLWGGSQYF.

This clonotype appeared a few times. This CDR3 reads CASMDRNTGELFF. CDR3 sequence (DNA): TGTGCCAGCATGGACAGAAACACCGGGGAGCTGTTTTTT. This rearrangement joins TRBV12-3 or TRBV12-4 to TRBJ2-2; D is possibly TRBD1 (6 bases). V lost 7 bases to trimming and J lost 2 bases, with 8 bases between them. This CDR3 contains 13 residues.

This chain connects TRBV18 to TRBJ2-1; 9 bases align to TRBD1. The CDR3 is 15 residues long. Germline-derived CDR1 and CDR2 are KGHSH and LQKENI. Germline trimming cut 3 bases from V and 5 bases from J; bases unmatched to any gene: 5. The CDR3 coding sequence is TGTGCCAGCTCACCTGGACAGGGGCCTAACAATGAGCAGTTCTTC. This gives the protein CASSPGQGPNNEQFF.

This clonotype has only a few counts. The chain couples TRBV28 to TRBJ2-4, with 9 bases identical to TRBD1. The CDR3 is 16 amino acids. CDR1 and CDR2 from the germline V gene are MDHEN and SYDVKM. J was trimmed by 3 bases and V by 4 bases; bases with no gene match: 7. The CDR3 protein is CASSSPGQGVKNIQYF. The CDR3 DNA sequence: TGTGCCAGCAGTTCCCCGGGACAGGGAGTCAAAAACATTCAGTACTTC.

This rearrangement joins TRBV28 to TRBJ2-3, with TRBD2 matching over 8 bases. This CDR3 has 15 residues. J gave up 5 bases and V 5 bases, and 9 bases lay outside the gene matches. Germline V gene data show CDR1 as MDHEN and CDR2 as SYDVKM. CDR3 DNA sequence: TGTGCCAGCAGTAAGCCCGGACTAGCAATAGATACGCAGTATTTT. Translating gives CASSKPGLAIDTQYF. The full variable domain, in which reference TRBV28 and TRBJ2-3 provide the parts outside the CDR3, is DVKVTQSSRYLVKRTGEKVFLECVQDMDHENMFWYRQDPGLGLRLIYFSYDVKMKEKGDIPEGYSVSREKKERFSLILESASTNQTSMYLCASSKPGLAIDTQYFGPGTRLTVL.

This clonotype was counted many times. This chain connects TRBV30 to TRBJ2-1, with 10 bases aligning to TRBD2. V lost 4 bases and J lost 5; bases outside the gene matches: 2. CDR1 is GTSNPN, CDR2 SVGIG, per germline (reference sequence). The CDR3 consists of 13 residues. The CDR3 sequence is CAWIGLADNEQFF. In DNA form, the CDR3 reads TGTGCCTGGATAGGACTAGCGGACAATGAGCAGTTCTTC. Together with reference TRBV30 and TRBJ2-1, the CDR3 gives the full variable domain: SQTIHQWPATLVQPVGSPLSLECTVEGTSNPNLYWYRQAAGRGLQLLFYSVGIGQISSEVPQNLSASRPQDRQFILSSKKLLLSDSGFYLCAWIGLADNEQFFGPGTRLTVL.

This clonotype was seen a handful of times. This chain's CDR3 is CASSSSSGAYEQFF. Here the CDR3 DNA reads TGTGCCAGCAGTTCATCGTCGGGAGCCTATGAGCAGTTCTTC. The V call is TRBV12-3 or TRBV12-4, the J call TRBJ2-1; a weak D match, TRBD2 (6 bases). The CDR3 has 14 residues. The V end lost 4 bases, the J end lost 8 bases, and 15 bases lay between the germline ends.

There are a few counts of this clonotype. The V and J genes are TRBV6-5 and TRBJ1-2; D is uncertain. Germline V gene lookup returns CDR1 MNHEY and CDR2 SVGAGI. This CDR3 has 13 residues. V was cut by 7 bases and J by 7 bases, with 16 bases left in between. The DNA for the CDR3 is TGTGCCAGCACCAGCTCGGGAGATGGTGGCTACACCTTC. Translating gives CASTSSGDGGYTF.

The chain links TRBV27 to TRBJ1-6, with TRBD1 identical over 8 bases. This CDR3 comprises 14 residues. Germline assignment: CDR1 MNHEY and CDR2 SMNVEV (reference sequence). Trimming at V came to 2 bases and at J to 9 bases, leaving 3 bases not matched to a gene. In DNA form, the CDR3 reads TGTGCCAGCAGTTTACAGGGGGCGCGTTCACCCCTCCACTTT. Translated: CASSLQGARSPLHF.

The chain combines TRBV4-1 with TRBJ2-3, with D possibly matching TRBD1 (6 bases). V gave up 1 base and J gave up 4 bases, with 15 bases separating them. The CDR3 loop spans 16 amino acids. Germline CDR1 reads MGHRA; CDR2 reads YSYEKL. The CDR3 DNA reads as TGCGCCAGCAGCCAAGGGCAATACAGGGTAGCAGATACGCAGTATTTT. Translated: CASSQGQYRVADTQYF.

This clonotype appeared a few times. The chain has TRBV29-1 and TRBJ2-7, with TRBD2 identical over 10 bases. The V gene's germline CDR1 is SQVTM and CDR2 ANQGSEA. Unmatched junction bases numbered 3, after V lost 4 bases and J lost 3 bases. There are 13 residues in the CDR3. In nucleotides, the CDR3 is TGCAGCGTTGTCAGCGGGGGGGACTACGAGCAGTACTTC. It specifies CSVVSGGDYEQYF.

This clonotype showed up just once. The chain carries TRBV5-1 and TRBJ1-1; D is undetermined. The CDR3 length is 14 residues. The V end lost 5 bases, the J end lost 1 base, and 12 bases lay between the germline ends. CDR1 and CDR2 (germline): SGHRS, YFSETQ. The CDR3 loop is CASSFPSGNTEAFF. The DNA of the CDR3 is TGCGCCAGCAGTTTCCCCTCGGGGAACACTGAAGCTTTCTTT.